These T cell receptor beta chains were read from a single sample in a study of blood T cell repertoires in COVID-19. TCRdb's table, derived via immunoSEQ multiplex PCR, lists solely in-frame clones and lacks some. The sample gives around 160,000 clones, approximately 78% of which show up once; 11% is in the top ten. Source material: peripheral blood. These receptors all stem from a human donor in a cohort sampled during active COVID-19. Each CDR3 is given with its conserved first and last residue. Each record gives: clone size, J gene, CDR3 length, D gene, V gene, CDR3 protein, CDR3 DNA. D genes are given only for firm matches. Clone size is given for some rows only: seen once, a few or many times, or a class if the clone is expanded.

size: .
J: TRBJ1-6
length: 14
D: .
V: TRBV13
CDR3: CASSSGTYNSPLHF
DNA: TGTGCCAGCAGCTCCGGGACATATAATTCACCCCTCCACTTT

size: .
J: TRBJ1-1
length: 13
D: TRBD1
V: TRBV29-1
CDR3: CSAPGTANTEAFF
DNA: TGCAGCGCCCCCGGGACAGCGAACACTGAAGCTTTCTTT

size: .
J: TRBJ1-1
length: 15
D: .
V: TRBV7-9
CDR3: CASSLAAGAPTEAFF
DNA: TGTGCCAGCAGCTTAGCGGCGGGGGCGCCCACTGAAGCTTTCTTT

size: .
J: TRBJ1-4
length: 15
D: TRBD1
V: TRBV2
CDR3: CASKRTGSTNEKLFF
DNA: TGTGCCAGCAAAAGGACAGGGTCAACTAATGAAAAACTGTTTTTT

size: .
J: TRBJ1-2
length: 15
D: .
V: TRBV7-3
CDR3: CASSPSVDSNYGYTF
DNA: TGTGCCAGCAGCCCATCCGTAGACAGCAACTATGGCTACACCTTC

size: .
J: TRBJ1-1
length: 16
D: .
V: TRBV3-1/TRBV3-2
CDR3: CASSLPWGRGNTEAFF
DNA: TGTGCCAGCAGCCTCCCGTGGGGGAGGGGTAACACTGAAGCTTTCTTT

size: few
J: TRBJ1-1
length: 14
D: .
V: TRBV15
CDR3: CATSRDPQGTEAFF
DNA: TGTGCCACCAGCAGAGATCCCCAGGGCACTGAAGCTTTCTTT

size: .
J: TRBJ2-7
length: 16
D: TRBD2
V: TRBV5-5
CDR3: CASSLGLAGGGYEQYF
DNA: TGTGCCAGCAGCTTGGGGCTAGCGGGAGGTGGCTACGAGCAGTACTTC

size: .
J: TRBJ1-1
length: 11
D: .
V: TRBV3-1/TRBV3-2
CDR3: CASSQDRRAFF
DNA: TGTGCCAGCAGCCAAGACCGGAGGGCTTTCTTT

size: .
J: TRBJ2-3
length: 12
D: .
V: TRBV7-8
CDR3: CASSLRADTQYF
DNA: TGTGCCAGCAGCCTTCGGGCAGATACGCAGTATTTT

size: .
J: TRBJ2-3
length: 15
D: TRBD2
V: TRBV5-4
CDR3: CASSRGLAGSDTQYF
DNA: TGTGCCAGCAGCCGAGGACTAGCGGGCTCAGATACGCAGTATTTT

size: .
J: TRBJ2-5
length: 15
D: .
V: TRBV12-2
CDR3: CASRLVPGIRETQYF
DNA: TGTGCAAGTCGCTTAGTGCCGGGGATCCGGGAGACCCAGTACTTC

size: .
J: TRBJ2-3
length: 14
D: TRBD2
V: TRBV5-6
CDR3: CADRTSRLGDTQYF
DNA: TGTGCCGACAGGACTAGCCGCCTGGGAGATACGCAGTATTTT

size: .
J: TRBJ2-6
length: 14
D: .
V: TRBV6-6
CDR3: CASTHSSGANVLTF
DNA: TGTGCCAGCACCCACTCGTCGGGGGCCAACGTCCTGACTTTC

size: .
J: TRBJ1-1
length: 12
D: .
V: TRBV6-2/TRBV6-3
CDR3: CASSYRVTEAFF
DNA: TGTGCCAGCAGTTACCGGGTCACTGAAGCTTTCTTT

size: once
J: TRBJ2-5
length: 14
D: TRBD1
V: TRBV2
CDR3: CASAGQGARETQYF
DNA: TGTGCCAGCGCGGGACAGGGGGCGCGAGAGACCCAGTACTTC

size: .
J: TRBJ2-7
length: 15
D: TRBD1
V: TRBV25-1
CDR3: CASSEFGTGSYEQYF
DNA: TGTGCCAGCAGTGAATTCGGGACAGGGTCCTACGAGCAGTACTTC

size: .
J: TRBJ2-5
length: 15
D: TRBD2
V: TRBV19
CDR3: CASSSPSGGQETQYF
DNA: TGTGCCAGTAGTAGTCCTAGCGGGGGCCAAGAGACCCAGTACTTC

size: once
J: TRBJ2-7
length: 15
D: TRBD2
V: TRBV6-4
CDR3: CASLWGGERPYEQYF
DNA: TGTGCCAGTTTATGGGGGGGGGAACGGCCTTACGAGCAGTACTTC

size: once
J: TRBJ2-5
length: 18
D: TRBD2
V: TRBV5-8
CDR3: CASSSGVQAGVGGETQYF
DNA: TGTGCCAGCAGCTCAGGGGTTCAAGCGGGAGTTGGCGGAGAGACCCAGTACTTC

size: few
J: TRBJ2-1
length: 15
D: TRBD2
V: TRBV10-3
CDR3: CAISGEGYGYNEQFF
DNA: TGTGCCATCAGTGGGGAGGGATATGGCTACAATGAGCAGTTCTTC

size: .
J: TRBJ2-7
length: 15
D: TRBD2
V: TRBV6-1
CDR3: CASSDGTSGNYEQYF
DNA: TGTGCCAGCAGTGACGGGACTAGCGGGAACTACGAGCAGTACTTC

size: .
J: TRBJ2-3
length: 13
D: .
V: TRBV11-3
CDR3: CASSLGFRDTQYF
DNA: TGTGCCAGCAGCTTAGGATTCAGGGATACGCAGTATTTT

size: .
J: TRBJ2-3
length: 15
D: TRBD2
V: TRBV7-6
CDR3: CASSYSGGHTDTQYF
DNA: TGTGCCAGCAGCTATAGCGGGGGCCACACAGATACGCAGTATTTT

size: once
J: TRBJ2-1
length: 16
D: TRBD2
V: TRBV9
CDR3: CASSVQGLAANNEQFF
DNA: TGTGCCAGCAGCGTACAGGGCCTAGCGGCGAACAATGAGCAGTTCTTC

size: .
J: TRBJ2-1
length: 15
D: .
V: TRBV28
CDR3: CASRLRDLKWNEQFF
DNA: TGTGCCAGCAGACTCCGGGATCTCAAATGGAATGAGCAGTTCTTC

size: few
J: TRBJ1-2
length: 13
D: TRBD1
V: TRBV6-5
CDR3: CASNRGQGSGYTF
DNA: TGTGCCAGCAATAGGGGACAGGGGTCTGGCTACACCTTC

size: few
J: TRBJ1-1
length: 13
D: TRBD1
V: TRBV6-6
CDR3: CASRLDRGQSAFF
DNA: TGTGCCAGCAGATTGGACAGGGGGCAGTCAGCTTTCTTT

size: .
J: TRBJ1-5
length: 15
D: TRBD1
V: TRBV27
CDR3: CASRSTGDSNQPQHF
DNA: TGTGCCAGCAGATCGACAGGGGATAGCAATCAGCCCCAGCATTTT

size: .
J: TRBJ1-2
length: 11
D: .
V: TRBV29-1
CDR3: CSVETGYGYTF
DNA: TGCAGCGTTGAAACAGGGTATGGCTACACCTTC

size: .
J: TRBJ2-7
length: 13
D: .
V: TRBV10-1
CDR3: CASSEYRSYEQYF
DNA: TGCGCCAGCAGTGAGTACAGGTCCTACGAGCAGTACTTC

size: .
J: TRBJ2-1
length: 16
D: TRBD1
V: TRBV27
CDR3: CASKTGRGRGYNEQFF
DNA: TGTGCCAGCAAGACCGGCAGGGGGAGAGGGTACAATGAGCAGTTCTTC

size: .
J: TRBJ2-5
length: 15
D: .
V: TRBV28
CDR3: CASSRLGAGSETQYF
DNA: TGTGCCAGCAGTCGGTTGGGGGCAGGGTCAGAGACCCAGTACTTC

size: .
J: TRBJ2-1
length: 16
D: .
V: TRBV29-1
CDR3: CSVEGLGSGSYNEQFF
DNA: TGCAGCGTTGAAGGGTTAGGGAGTGGGTCCTACAATGAGCAGTTCTTC

size: once
J: TRBJ2-7
length: 13
D: TRBD1
V: TRBV6-5
CDR3: CASSQDRGHEQYF
DNA: TGTGCCAGCAGCCAGGACAGGGGCCACGAGCAGTACTTC

size: .
J: TRBJ1-3
length: 16
D: .
V: TRBV30
CDR3: CAWSVRPSRAGNTIYF
DNA: TGTGCCTGGAGTGTAAGACCCTCCAGGGCTGGAAACACCATATATTTT

size: .
J: TRBJ2-1
length: 16
D: TRBD2
V: TRBV10-3
CDR3: CAIRNLAGGPHNEQFF
DNA: TGTGCCATCAGAAACTTAGCGGGAGGGCCCCACAATGAGCAGTTCTTC

size: .
J: TRBJ2-1
length: 15
D: .
V: TRBV30
CDR3: CAWSVGGVSYNEQFF
DNA: TGTGCCTGGAGTGTCGGCGGGGTTTCCTACAATGAGCAGTTCTTC

size: .
J: TRBJ2-5
length: 13
D: .
V: TRBV6-6
CDR3: CASSYGGQETQYF
DNA: TGTGCCAGCAGTTATGGCGGTCAAGAGACCCAGTACTTC

size: .
J: TRBJ1-2
length: 14
D: TRBD1
V: TRBV5-4
CDR3: CASSLGQGNYGYTF
DNA: TGTGCCAGCAGCTTGGGACAGGGCAACTATGGCTACACCTTC

size: .
J: TRBJ2-3
length: 16
D: TRBD1
V: TRBV7-6
CDR3: CASSLEGRGSTDTQYF
DNA: TGTGCCAGCAGCTTAGAGGGCAGGGGGAGCACAGATACGCAGTATTTT

size: .
J: TRBJ2-7
length: 16
D: TRBD2
V: TRBV18
CDR3: CASSPSGLAGSGEQYF
DNA: TGTGCCAGCTCACCCTCGGGTTTAGCGGGATCGGGGGAGCAGTACTTC

size: few
J: TRBJ2-7
length: 13
D: .
V: TRBV5-1
CDR3: CASSLDRSYEQYF
DNA: TGCGCCAGCAGCTTGGACAGGTCCTACGAGCAGTACTTC

size: .
J: TRBJ2-2
length: 18
D: .
V: TRBV10-2
CDR3: CASSEIEGLGRTGGELFF
DNA: TGCGCCAGCAGTGAGATAGAAGGGTTGGGGCGGACCGGCGGGGAGCTGTTTTTT

size: .
J: TRBJ2-6
length: 16
D: .
V: TRBV4-3
CDR3: CASSRYSGTGANVLTF
DNA: TGCGCCAGCAGCCGTTACTCAGGTACGGGGGCCAACGTCCTGACTTTC

size: .
J: TRBJ1-2
length: 12
D: .
V: TRBV6-5
CDR3: CASSRGSGGYTF
DNA: TGTGCCAGCAGTCGGGGGTCTGGTGGCTACACCTTC

size: .
J: TRBJ2-5
length: 13
D: TRBD2
V: TRBV30
CDR3: CASTSGGGKTQYF
DNA: TGTGCGTCGACTAGCGGGGGGGGAAAGACCCAGTACTTC

size: .
J: TRBJ2-3
length: 15
D: TRBD2
V: TRBV7-2
CDR3: CASSFTSGSTDTQYF
DNA: TGTGCCAGCAGCTTTACTAGCGGGAGCACAGATACGCAGTATTTT

size: .
J: TRBJ2-5
length: 12
D: .
V: TRBV29-1
CDR3: CSASAGQETQYF
DNA: TGCAGCGCCTCTGCCGGTCAAGAGACCCAGTACTTC

size: .
J: TRBJ1-3
length: 21
D: .
V: TRBV7-9
CDR3: CASTFLRDILFPHSSGNTIYF
DNA: TGTGCCAGCACGTTCCTTCGGGACATCCTTTTTCCCCACTCCTCTGGAAACACCATATATTTT

size: .
J: TRBJ2-1
length: 18
D: TRBD2
V: TRBV7-2
CDR3: CASSLALLSRELHNEQFF
DNA: TGTGCCAGCAGCTTAGCCCTCCTCTCGCGGGAGCTCCACAATGAGCAGTTCTTC

size: .
J: TRBJ2-1
length: 17
D: .
V: TRBV5-4
CDR3: CASSPAGGSIVWHEQFF
DNA: TGTGCCAGCAGCCCCGCCGGAGGCTCGATCGTCTGGCATGAGCAGTTCTTC

size: .
J: TRBJ1-5
length: 15
D: .
V: TRBV6-5
CDR3: CASSYSPGVGQPQHF
DNA: TGTGCCAGCAGTTACTCGCCAGGGGTCGGTCAGCCCCAGCATTTT

size: .
J: TRBJ1-4
length: 12
D: .
V: TRBV2
CDR3: CASSELIGKLFF
DNA: TGTGCCAGCAGCGAGTTAATCGGAAAACTGTTTTTT